Listed here are 10 T cell receptor beta chains from one sample, sequenced in a study of vaccination and CD4 T cells after COVID-19. Sample treatment: 10-day PBMC culture with coronavirus spike peptide pools or control peptides (ViraFEST assay). Oncomine TCR Beta short-read sequencing was applied to DNA from cultured CD4+ T cells. TCRdb itself ran the PCR reads through MiXCR, one entry per CDR3 protein. The table has about 21,000 distinct CDR3 sequences, 38% seen once; the top ten hold roughly 5.2%. Their antigens are not known. The input for sequencing was CD4+ T cells from blood, cultured in vitro, taken before SARS-CoV-2 vaccination. The receptors stem from a human donor who had recovered from COVID-19.

This clonotype was seen only a few times. V and J are TRBV10-1 and TRBJ2-1; D remains ambiguous. The CDR3 sequence is 13 residues long. Trimming stripped 4 bases from V and 5 bases from J, with 9 bases between. Germline CDR1 reads WNHNN; CDR2 reads SYGVQD (reference sequence). CDR3 amino acids: CASSGGWDNEQFF. Here the CDR3 DNA reads TGCGCCAGCAGTGGAGGCTGGGACAATGAGCAGTTCTTC.

The rearrangement joins TRBV20-1 to TRBJ1-6; D gene ambiguous. CDR1 is DFQATT and CDR2 is SNEGSKA in the germline V gene (reference sequence). The CDR3 consists of 16 residues. V gave up 6 bases and J gave up 4 bases, with 19 bases separating them. The CDR3 spells CSARYSVDLYNSPLHF. The CDR3 nucleotides are TGCAGTGCCCGGTACTCGGTCGACCTGTATAATTCACCCCTCCACTTT.

The chain combines TRBV10-1 with TRBJ1-1, with TRBD1 identical over 7 bases. There are 13 residues in the CDR3. V lost 2 bases, J lost 6 bases, and 3 bases stayed unmatched. Germline V gene sequence: CDR1 WNHNN, CDR2 SYGVQD (reference sequence). The CDR3: CASSETGVAEAFF. Written as DNA, the CDR3 is TGCGCCAGCAGTGAGACAGGGGTGGCTGAAGCTTTCTTT.

This clonotype came up a few times. The rearrangement uses TRBV6-1 and TRBJ2-1, with D tentatively TRBD1 or TRBD2 (5 bases each). Trimming left V 6 bases short and J 5 bases short, with 14 bases between. This CDR3 region has 14 residues. CDR1 MNHNS and CDR2 SASEGT come from the germline V gene. The CDR3 reads CASRWGGRDNEQFF. CDR3 DNA: TGTGCCAGCAGGTGGGGCGGGCGGGACAATGAGCAGTTCTTC.

A few counts support this clonotype. This chain links TRBV7-2 with TRBJ1-1, with D maybe TRBD1 (6 bases). CDR1 SGHTA and CDR2 FQGNSA come from the germline V gene. Trimming removed 6 bases at V and 1 base at J, with 12 bases between. This CDR3 has 14 residues. The CDR3 nucleotides are TGTGCCAGCAGGTTGAAGGGGGGGAACACTGAAGCTTTCTTT. It translates to CASRLKGGNTEAFF.

The rearrangement uses TRBV20-1 and TRBJ1-1; maybe TRBD1 (6 bases). V lost 0 bases and J lost 2, with 10 bases in between. CDR1 and CDR2 from the germline V gene are DFQATT and SNEGSKA (reference sequence). The CDR3 covers 14 residues. The CDR3 loop reads CSARDPGANTEAFF. In nucleotides, the CDR3 is TGCAGTGCTAGAGATCCAGGGGCAAACACTGAAGCTTTCTTT.

V is TRBV7-8 and J is TRBJ2-7, with D perhaps given as TRBD1 or TRBD2 (5 bases each). The V gene lost 2 bases and the J gene lost 5 bases, with 16 bases spanning the gap. From germline, CDR1 is SGHVS and CDR2 FQNEAQ. The CDR3 runs 15 residues. CDR3 region: CASSLTRDRGHEQYF. The CDR3 region has the DNA TGTGCCAGCAGCTTAACCCGGGACCGGGGCCACGAGCAGTACTTC.

In its sample, this clonotype was seen a few times. The chain couples TRBV2 to TRBJ1-2; D possibly corresponds to TRBD1 (5 bases). CDR1 is SNHLY and CDR2 is FYNNEI in the germline V gene. The CDR3 consists of 14 residues. V lost 2 bases and J lost 3, with 10 bases in between. Here the CDR3 reads CASSEIGGDYGYTF. The DNA for the CDR3 is TGTGCCAGCAGTGAAATTGGGGGGGACTATGGCTACACCTTC. Supplemented by reference TRBV2 and TRBJ1-2, the full variable domain reads EPEVTQTPSHQVTQMGQEVILRCVPISNHLYFYWYRQILGQKVEFLVSFYNNEISEKSEIFDDQFSVERPDGSNFTLKIRSTKLEDSAMYFCASSEIGGDYGYTFGSGTRLTVV.

The V gene is TRBV10-3, the J gene TRBJ2-2, with D possibly matching TRBD1 (5 bases). Trimming removed 5 bases from V and 1 base from J, with 8 bases in between. Germline CDR1 is ENHRY and CDR2 is SYGVKD. The length of the CDR3 is 14 residues. CDR3 coding DNA: TGTGCCATCAGTTCCCAGGGGAACACCGGGGAGCTGTTTTTT. Its translation is CAISSQGNTGELFF.

This clonotype appeared a few times. This chain joins TRBV20-1 and TRBJ1-2; tentatively, D is TRBD1 (5 bases). V shed 2 bases and J shed 4 bases, with 14 bases lying between them. CDR3 length: 14 amino acids. The V gene's germline CDR1 is DFQATT and CDR2 SNEGSKA (reference sequence). The CDR3 coding sequence is TGCAGTGCTAGACCAGGGAAGGACCCCTATGGCTACACCTTC. Residues: CSARPGKDPYGYTF.